There are many counts of the clone carrying this TCR beta chain. Documented time point: newly diagnosed GD, antithyroid drugs for less than 3 months. PBMC-derived RNA was used for the TCR library. Diagnosis followed American Thyroid Association guidelines for Graves' disease. Assembly of TCR beta libraries relied on iRepertoire HTBI primers together with Arm-PCR of CDR3 regions. Original handling: Taken together, the samples had 62 TRBV and approximately 13 TRBJ segments identified. TCRdb called the multiplex PCR reads again in MiXCR, with one record for every CDR3 protein. The V and J calls were not made by the authors but by TCRdb's processing. The sample consists of 450,000 to 700,000 distinct CDR3 sequences, about 13% of them appearing once. The data originate from a study of regulatory T cells in long-lasting Graves disease. V gave up 1 base and J gave up 9 bases, with 12 bases separating them. The germline V gene encodes CDR1 SGHDN and CDR2 FVKESK. CDR3 length: 13 amino acids.

The same data also went into a second study, on T cells in Graves' hyperthyroidism and ophthalmopathy.

This chain joins TRBV14 and TRBJ2-5; no definite D call. Sequencing was performed on peripheral blood mononuclear cells (PBMCs), taken at new diagnosis, from a patient treated with antithyroid drugs. The receptor was isolated from a man younger than 45 with Graves disease. The CDR3 here is CASSQGQVSSQYF. The DNA of the CDR3 is TGTGCCAGCAGCCAAGGCCAAGTATCATCCCAGTACTTC. Full variable domain (remainder filled in from reference TRBV14 and TRBJ2-5): EAGVTQFPSHSVIEKGQTVTLRCDPISGHDNLYWYRRVMGKEIKFLLHFVKESKQDESGMPNNRFLAERTGGTYSTLKVQPAELEDSGVYFCASSQGQVSSQYFGPGTRLLVL.